The clone carrying this TCR beta chain was recorded a few times. Its cognate antigen is unknown. RNA transcripts provided the source from which TCR beta CDR3 regions were amplified. When the TCR CDR3 underwent first-round RT-PCR, the HTBI primer set was used. TCRdb re-analysed the multiplex PCR reads in MiXCR, keeping a single row per CDR3 protein. The table includes around 600,000 distinct CDR3 sequences, about a sixth detected once. This entry comes from a study of T cells in Graves' hyperthyroidism and ophthalmopathy. Overall study: Once the initial diagnosis was made, peripheral blood was obtained before any treatment. The study, taken as a whole, reports: Model-based prediction identified ophthalmopathy a median around 6.5 months prior to its onset. A model using 13 V-J features told ophthalmopathy apart from stable hyperthyroidism.

When ophthalmopathy did not progress within 18 months, Graves' hyperthyroidism was considered stable. The sample taken for sequencing was blood. The sequence was collected from a young woman with Graves' hyperthyroidism.

CDR3 region: CASSHFPRDTEAFF. Here the CDR3 DNA reads TGCGCCAGCAGCCATTTCCCTCGGGACACTGAAGCTTTCTTT. The rearrangement uses TRBV4-1 and TRBJ1-1; D call uncertain. This CDR3 contains 14 residues. The V end lost 3 bases, the J end lost 3 bases, and 11 bases lay between the germline ends. The germline CDR1 and CDR2 sequences are MGHRA and YSYEKL.